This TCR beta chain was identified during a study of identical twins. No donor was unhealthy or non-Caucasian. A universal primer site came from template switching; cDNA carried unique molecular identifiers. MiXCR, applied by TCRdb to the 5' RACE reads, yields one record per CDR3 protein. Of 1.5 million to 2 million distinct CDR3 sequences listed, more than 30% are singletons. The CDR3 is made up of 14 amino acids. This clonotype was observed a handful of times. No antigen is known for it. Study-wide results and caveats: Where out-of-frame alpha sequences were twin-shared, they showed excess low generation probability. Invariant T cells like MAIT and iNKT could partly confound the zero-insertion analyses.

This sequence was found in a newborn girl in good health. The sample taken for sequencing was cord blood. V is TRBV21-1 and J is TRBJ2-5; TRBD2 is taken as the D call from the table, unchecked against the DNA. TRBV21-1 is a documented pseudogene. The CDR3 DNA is TGTGCCAGCAACCCGGGACTAGCTCAATGGGAGCAGTACTTC. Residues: CASNPGLAQWEQYF.